Included here is one T cell receptor (beta chain) sequence, with context. Study processing details: Estimation of nucleated cell counts relied on the amplification of reference gene primers. TCRdb keeps only in-frame clones here, not all; method: immunoSEQ multiplex PCR. V, J and clone size reflect that table, while D and trimming were determined from the DNA. The sample includes about 160,000 clones, 65% to 90% of them seen just once. The sample comes from a study of blood T cell repertoires in COVID-19. Looking at the study overall: COVID-19 samples collected from the United States, Italy and Spain covered acute and convalescent phases. Sample material is recorded as cDNA or gDNA derived from T cells, B-cell-depleted T cells, or PBMCs.

The germline CDR1 and CDR2 sequences are MDHEN and SYDVKM. The CDR3 has 16 amino acids. The J segment lost 6 bases and the V segment lost 1 base, leaving 5 bases of the junction unmatched. The chain has TRBV28 and TRBJ2-1; 11 nucleotides line up with TRBD2. The sequence derives from a man aged 70 or older with acute or convalescent COVID-19. Sequenced: peripheral blood. The CDR3 nucleotides are TGTGCCAGCAGTTTATATAGCGGGAGGGCGGTCAATGAGCAGTTCTTC. It encodes CASSLYSGRAVNEQFF.